This T cell receptor beta chain comes out of a study of blood T cell repertoires in COVID-19. For the study at large: Samples came from the United States, Italy and Spain, spanning acute and convalescent COVID-19.

Only a few counts were recorded for this clone. The repertoire was sequenced with immunoSEQ multiplex PCR; TCRdb's copy has only in-frame clones and lacks some. The sample lists about 150,000 clones, more than 85% occurring once. Germline trimming cut 0 bases from V and 6 bases from J; bases unmatched to any gene: 9. CDR3 size: 17 residues. Germline V gene sequence: CDR1 SGHRS, CDR2 YFSETQ. The V gene is TRBV5-1, the J gene TRBJ2-4; 10 bases match TRBD1. Sample: peripheral blood. The TCR comes from a woman in her 70s with acute or convalescent COVID-19. This CDR3 is CASSLAGGQGPGNIQYF. In nucleotides, the CDR3 is TGCGCCAGCAGCTTGGCCGGGGGACAGGGGCCTGGAAACATTCAGTACTTC.